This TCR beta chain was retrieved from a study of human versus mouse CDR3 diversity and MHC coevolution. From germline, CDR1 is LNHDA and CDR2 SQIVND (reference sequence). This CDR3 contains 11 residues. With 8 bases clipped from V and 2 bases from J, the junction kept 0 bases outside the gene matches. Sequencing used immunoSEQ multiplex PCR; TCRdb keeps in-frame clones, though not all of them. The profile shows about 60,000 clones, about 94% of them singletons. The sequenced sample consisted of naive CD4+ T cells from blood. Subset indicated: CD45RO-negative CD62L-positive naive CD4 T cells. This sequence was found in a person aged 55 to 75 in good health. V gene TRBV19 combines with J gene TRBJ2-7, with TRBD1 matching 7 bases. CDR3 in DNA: TGTGCCAGTGGGACAGCCTACGAGCAGTACTTC. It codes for CASGTAYEQYF.